Listed here are 31 T cell receptor beta chains from one sample, sequenced in a study of blood T cell repertoires in COVID-19. The method was immunoSEQ multiplex PCR; TCRdb's version includes in-frame clones alone and lacks a portion of them. Of around 290,000 clones in the sample, 90% are singletons; the top ten hold about 1.1%. The sequenced sample was PBMCs or T cells enriched from blood (not recorded which). The receptors were gathered from a woman in her 30s who had recovered from COVID-19.

This chain links TRBV7-9 with TRBJ2-1, with TRBD1 matching over 8 bases. The CDR3 length is 16 residues. Germline V gives CDR1 SEHNR, CDR2 FQNEAQ (reference sequence). The trim removed 2 bases at V and 5 bases at J, leaving 8 bases unmatched. The DNA for the CDR3 is TGTGCCAGCAGCTTAACAGGGGGTGGGGGCAACAATGAGCAGTTCTTC. Its translation: CASSLTGGGGNNEQFF.

V is TRBV11-1 and J is TRBJ2-1; tentative D call: TRBD1 (7 bases). The CDR3 contains 16 residues. Trimming took 5 bases from V and 4 from J, leaving 18 bases between them. Germline assignment: CDR1 SGHAT and CDR2 FQDESV (reference sequence). The CDR3 coding sequence is TGTGCCAGCAGCCCAAGAGGGGCGGGACAGTACAATGAGCAGTTCTTC. It specifies CASSPRGAGQYNEQFF.

The CDR3 loop is CASSFRENTEAFF. The CDR3 coding sequence is TGTGCCAGCAGTTTTAGGGAGAATACTGAAGCTTTCTTT. The V gene is TRBV28, the J gene TRBJ1-1; no definite D call. V lost 3 bases and J 5 bases, leaving 10 bases between the germline ends. The CDR3 has 13 residues. The germline gives CDR1 MDHEN, CDR2 SYDVKM.

CDR3 coding DNA: TGTGCCAGCAGCTTAAAGGAACTAGAGCAGTACTTC. Amino acids: CASSLKELEQYF. The chain recombines TRBV7-9 with TRBJ2-7; D is ambiguous. CDR1 SEHNR and CDR2 FQNEAQ come from the germline V gene (reference sequence). V was clipped by 2 bases and J by 7 bases, with 9 bases between them. This CDR3 is built from 12 residues.

This clone was found once. The DNA for the CDR3 is TGTGCCAGCAGCCCACCGGGACAGCCAAGAAGGGGGACCCAGTACTTC. This codes for CASSPPGQPRRGTQYF. V is TRBV7-2 and J is TRBJ2-5; 7 bases are a match to TRBD1. CDR3 length: 16 amino acids. CDR1 is SGHTA and CDR2 is FQGNSA in the germline V gene. Trimming removed 5 bases from V and 7 bases from J; junction bases left unmatched: 16.

The genes are TRBV6-5 and TRBJ2-7, with TRBD2 as a possible D gene (6 bases). V lost 10 bases and J lost 5, with 18 bases in between. The germline CDR1 and CDR2 sequences are MNHEY and SVGAGI. The CDR3 consists of 13 residues. CDR3 region: CATNRAGKDEQYF. The CDR3 coding sequence is TGTGCCACCAACCGGGCGGGGAAGGACGAGCAGTACTTC.

V usage is TRBV6-5 and J usage is TRBJ1-4, with D perhaps matching TRBD1 (6 bases). V lost 6 bases and J lost 5, with 16 bases in between. This CDR3 is 15 amino acids long. Germline V gene data show CDR1 as MNHEY and CDR2 as SVGAGI. This chain's CDR3 is CASSQGQKLNEKLFF. CDR3 in DNA: TGTGCCAGCAGCCAAGGACAGAAATTGAATGAAAAACTGTTTTTT.

This clone was observed once. The chain joins TRBV29-1 to TRBJ2-5, with D possibly TRBD2 on 7 matching bases. Germline loops: CDR1 SQVTM, CDR2 ANQGSEA. This CDR3 comprises 13 residues. Trimming took 2 bases from V and 8 from J, leaving 15 bases between them. CDR3 protein: CSVERGGGNTQYF. The DNA for the CDR3 is TGCAGCGTTGAAAGGGGGGGAGGGAATACCCAGTACTTC.

V usage is TRBV7-6 and J usage is TRBJ2-1; 9 bases agree with TRBD2. The germline CDR1 and CDR2 sequences are SGHVS and FNYEAQ. V dropped 2 bases and J dropped 6; count of bases not matched to a gene: 20. This CDR3 has 20 residues. CDR3 residues: CASSLSGHSGSRFMFNEQFF. The CDR3 coding sequence is TGTGCCAGCAGCTTATCCGGCCATAGCGGGAGTCGGTTTATGTTCAATGAGCAGTTCTTC.

V gene TRBV3-1 (or the pseudogene TRBV3-2) combines with J gene TRBJ2-1; 9 nucleotides align to TRBD1. CDR1 is LGHDT and CDR2 is YNNKEL in the germline V gene (reference sequence). With 2 bases clipped from V and 7 bases from J, the junction kept 12 bases outside the gene matches. The CDR3 sequence is 17 residues long. The CDR3 DNA sequence: TGTGCCAGCAGCCAATTGATTTGGACAGGGGCAGAGAATGAGCAGTTCTTC. It yields the protein CASSQLIWTGAENEQFF.

This chain links TRBV19 with TRBJ2-7; 7 nucleotides match TRBD1. After removal of 1 base from V and 4 bases from J, the junction contained 7 bases not matched to a gene. This CDR3 comprises 15 residues. Looked up from germline, CDR1 is LNHDA and CDR2 is SQIVND (reference sequence). CDR3 DNA sequence: TGTGCCAGTAGTATAGTCAAAGGGGGCAAGTACGAGCAGTACTTC. It translates to CASSIVKGGKYEQYF.

The V and J genes are TRBV11-2 and TRBJ2-1, with D maybe TRBD2 (5 bases). There are 16 residues in the CDR3. V was trimmed by 5 bases and J by 0 bases, leaving 14 bases between them. Germline lookup yields CDR1 SGHAT and CDR2 FQNNGV. As DNA, the CDR3 is TGTGCCAGCAGCCCCTGGACTTGGAGCTCCTACAATGAGCAGTTCTTC. Encoded protein: CASSPWTWSSYNEQFF.

V and J are TRBV6-4 and TRBJ2-1; D gene uncertain. V lost 3 bases and J 2 bases, leaving 14 bases between the germline ends. The CDR3 sequence is 16 residues long. Germline CDR1 is MRHNA and CDR2 is SNTAGT. Here the CDR3 reads CASSESPFPPYNEQFF. Here the CDR3 DNA reads TGTGCCAGCAGTGAATCCCCCTTCCCCCCCTACAATGAGCAGTTCTTC.

J is TRBJ1-1 and V is TRBV28, with D tentatively TRBD1 (6 bases). Trimming pared 7 bases from V and 3 bases from J, leaving 18 bases between. This CDR3 contains 15 residues. CDR1 and CDR2 (germline): MDHEN, SYDVKM. The DNA for the CDR3 is TGTGCCAGCACCTTTTATCTACAGGGAGACACTGAAGCTTTCTTT. It yields the protein CASTFYLQGDTEAFF.

The CDR3 region is CASSFPSTGSNEQFF. The CDR3, as DNA: TGTGCCAGCAGTTTCCCGTCGACAGGGTCCAATGAGCAGTTCTTC. The rearrangement links TRBV6-2 or TRBV6-3 to TRBJ2-1; 7 bases map to TRBD1. CDR1 MNHEY and CDR2 SVGEGT come from the germline V gene. CDR3 length: 15 amino acids. The V gene end was trimmed by 4 bases and the J gene end by 6 bases; junction bases not matched to a gene: 9.

This chain links TRBV28 with TRBJ1-1, with D unclear. Deletions cut 3 bases from V and 7 bases from J, with 12 bases between. The germline V gene has CDR1 MDHEN and CDR2 SYDVKM. This CDR3 has 13 amino acids. This CDR3 is CASSFFGGNEAFF. CDR3 sequence (DNA): TGTGCCAGCAGTTTCTTCGGCGGGAATGAAGCTTTCTTT. The variable domain in full, with the rest retrieved from reference TRBV28 and TRBJ1-1, is DVKVTQSSRYLVKRTGEKVFLECVQDMDHENMFWYRQDPGLGLRLIYFSYDVKMKEKGDIPEGYSVSREKKERFSLILESASTNQTSMYLCASSFFGGNEAFFGQGTRLTVV.

The J gene is TRBJ2-1, the V gene TRBV28; D not certain. Trimming stripped 6 bases from V and 5 bases from J, with 17 bases between. The germline V gene encodes CDR1 MDHEN and CDR2 SYDVKM. The CDR3 contains 15 residues. The CDR3 loop is CASRGVKIEDNEQFF. The CDR3 DNA is TGTGCCAGCAGGGGTGTGAAGATAGAGGACAATGAGCAGTTCTTC.

The V call is TRBV5-6, the J call TRBJ2-1, with 10 bases aligning to TRBD2. The CDR3 loop spans 15 amino acids. Germline V CDR1 and CDR2: SGHDT, YYEEEE. The V and J ends lost 5 bases and 4 bases, in that order; junction bases with no gene match: 6. CDR3 region: CASRALAGAYNEQFF. The CDR3 DNA sequence: TGTGCCAGCAGAGCCCTAGCGGGAGCATACAATGAGCAGTTCTTC.

This chain joins TRBV27 and TRBJ1-2; no clear D gene. V was pared by 4 bases and J by 6 bases, with 15 bases between. Germline loops: CDR1 MNHEY, CDR2 SMNVEV (reference sequence). There are 14 residues in the CDR3. The CDR3 sequence: CASSSEGDRNGYTF. DNA of the CDR3: TGTGCCAGCAGTTCGGAGGGCGACCGGAATGGCTACACCTTC.

The V call is TRBV9, the J call TRBJ2-1; 7 bases are a match to TRBD2. Unmatched junction bases numbered 15, after V lost 4 bases and J lost 8 bases. The CDR3 consists of 16 residues. Looked up from germline, CDR1 is SGDLS and CDR2 is YYNGEE. In nucleotides, the CDR3 is TGTGCCAGCAGCCCTCATAGGAGGGAGGGCCGAGATGAGCAGTTCTTC. It is translated as CASSPHRREGRDEQFF.

The CDR3 DNA is TGTGCCAGCAGCTTAACGGGGAGGGGAAACACTGAAGCTTTCTTT. Translated, it gives CASSLTGRGNTEAFF. The chain combines TRBV7-3 with TRBJ1-1; maybe TRBD1 (5 bases). V was trimmed by 0 bases and J by 2 bases, leaving 10 bases between them. This CDR3 has 15 amino acids. Germline V CDR1 and CDR2: SGHTA, FQGTGA.

This chain joins TRBV14 and TRBJ2-2, with D unresolved. In germline, CDR1 is SGHDN, CDR2 FVKESK. CDR3 length: 13 amino acids. Trimming took off 4 bases at V and 8 bases at J, with 11 bases between the two ends. In DNA form, the CDR3 reads TGTGCCAGCAGCCCCCTCCCAGGAGGGGAGCTGTTTTTT. Amino acids: CASSPLPGGELFF.

V usage is TRBV29-1 and J usage is TRBJ2-3; D possibly corresponds to TRBD2 (6 bases). This CDR3 contains 14 residues. Germline loops: CDR1 SQVTM, CDR2 ANQGSEA. V lost 5 bases and J lost 6, with 18 bases in between. Here the CDR3 DNA reads TGCAGCGTTATGGGAGGCCTCACCCCCGATACGCAGTATTTT. Its protein is CSVMGGLTPDTQYF.

The gene calls are TRBV6-6 and TRBJ1-2; the match to TRBD1 covers 10 bases. V was pared by 6 bases and J by 6 bases, with 10 bases of the junction left unmatched. CDR1 and CDR2 (germline): MNHNY, SVGAGI (reference sequence). The CDR3 sequence is 15 residues long. This CDR3 reads CASSQQGQGSHGYTF. CDR3 nucleotides: TGTGCCAGCAGCCAGCAGGGACAGGGGTCCCATGGCTACACCTTC.

The chain links TRBV7-9 to TRBJ2-7; 9 nucleotides match TRBD2. The J segment lost 2 bases and the V segment lost 3 bases, leaving 8 bases of the junction unmatched. There are 16 residues in the CDR3. The germline V gene encodes CDR1 SEHNR and CDR2 FQNEAQ (reference sequence). The CDR3 region is CASSFGGASGAYEQYF. CDR3 DNA: TGTGCCAGCAGCTTCGGGGGGGCTAGCGGGGCCTACGAGCAGTACTTC.

This chain connects TRBV18 to TRBJ1-1; no clear D. Germline lookup yields CDR1 KGHSH and CDR2 LQKENI. V lost 2 bases to trimming and J lost 6 bases, with 16 bases between them. The CDR3 extends over 15 amino acids. The CDR3 DNA reads TGTGCCAGCTCACCAAGTAGGGAGGGTAGATCTGAAGCTTTCTTT. Amino acids: CASSPSREGRSEAFF.

The chain couples TRBV6-6 to TRBJ1-4, with D perhaps matching TRBD1 (5 bases). From germline, CDR1 is MNHNY and CDR2 SVGAGI (reference sequence). This CDR3 contains 15 residues. The V gene lost 2 bases and the J gene lost 4 bases, with 11 bases spanning the gap. CDR3 DNA sequence: TGTGCCAGCAGTTACCCCCAGGGAAATAATGAAAAACTGTTTTTT. Protein product: CASSYPQGNNEKLFF.

The gene calls are TRBV28 and TRBJ1-2; D remains ambiguous. Germline CDR1 MDHEN, CDR2 SYDVKM. V gave up 2 bases and J gave up 5 bases, with 12 bases separating them. The CDR3 loop spans 14 amino acids. CDR3 nucleotides: TGTGCCAGCAGTTTAAGTCCCAGTCAGTATGGCTACACCTTC. Protein: CASSLSPSQYGYTF.

J is TRBJ1-4 and V is TRBV15, with D possibly matching TRBD1 (6 bases). CDR1 and CDR2 (germline): LNHNV, YYDKDF (reference sequence). Trimming cost V 6 bases and J 8 bases, with 13 bases left between them. The length of the CDR3 is 13 residues. CDR3 nucleotide sequence: TGTGCCACCAGGGGGGCATCGGGGGAAAAACTGTTTTTT. This translates into CATRGASGEKLFF.

This CDR3 is CASSLALLGQGRLETQYF. In DNA form, the CDR3 reads TGCGCCAGCAGCTTGGCCCTTTTGGGACAGGGTCGGTTAGAGACCCAGTACTTC. The rearrangement uses TRBV5-1 and TRBJ2-5; 9 nucleotides agree with TRBD1. Germline-derived CDR1 and CDR2 are SGHRS and YFSETQ. Trimming took 0 bases from V and 4 from J; bases not matched to a gene: 13. This CDR3 spans 18 amino acids.

The chain has TRBV19 and TRBJ1-1; D is undetermined. Germline V CDR1 and CDR2: LNHDA, SQIVND (reference sequence). Between the trimmed V and J ends, which lost 10 bases and 1 base, there was a span of 10 bases. There are 12 residues in the CDR3. The DNA of the CDR3 is TGTGCCACCCCCAGACAGAACACTGAAGCTTTCTTT. This sequence encodes CATPRQNTEAFF.